Listed here are 10 T cell receptor beta chains from one sample, sequenced in a study of neoadjuvant anti-PD-1 for oral cavity cancer. The sample's time point: after neoadjuvant nivolumab, at surgical resection. Sequencing was performed with immunoSEQ multiplex PCR; in TCRdb, only in-frame clones are kept and a portion is missing. The sample lists around 14,000 clones, over 70% occurring once. The sample consisted of PBMCs, taken after nivolumab (anti-PD-1) treatment. These receptors came from a person between 35 and 79 years old with oral cavity squamous cell carcinoma.

This clone turned up a few times. The chain employs TRBV4-1 and TRBJ1-5, with D uncertain. CDR1 is MGHRA, CDR2 YSYEKL, per germline. The CDR3 is 15 residues long. The ends were cut back, 2 bases at V and 6 bases at J, with 14 bases in the middle. CDR3 sequence reads: CASSQTGRESQPQHF. CDR3 DNA sequence: TGCGCCAGCAGCCAAACCGGGAGGGAAAGTCAGCCCCAGCATTTT.

The chain links TRBV7-2 to TRBJ2-1, with 7 positions matching TRBD2. Germline CDR1 SGHTA, CDR2 FQGNSA. Trimming cost V 0 bases and J 4 bases; bases outside gene matches: 3. This CDR3 region has 15 residues. The CDR3 loop reads CASSLAAGAYNEQFF. The CDR3 DNA reads as TGTGCCAGCAGCTTAGCTGCGGGAGCTTACAATGAGCAGTTCTTC.

The V gene is TRBV7-6, the J gene TRBJ2-2; possibly TRBD1 for D (5 bases). From germline, CDR1 is SGHVS and CDR2 FNYEAQ. V was cut by 2 bases and J by 7 bases, with 14 bases left in between. The CDR3 runs to 15 residues. In DNA, the CDR3 is TGTGCCAGCAGCTTATGGGGCGGCGGCGACGGGGAGCTGTTTTTT. Protein sequence: CASSLWGGGDGELFF.

This rearrangement joins TRBV10-2 to TRBJ2-3; D remains ambiguous. V was shortened by 5 bases and J by 0 bases, with 3 bases between the two germline ends. CDR1 and CDR2 from the germline V gene are WSHSY and SAAADI. The CDR3 covers 12 residues. The CDR3 is CASSYSTDTQYF. CDR3 nucleotide sequence: TGCGCCAGCAGTTACAGCACAGATACGCAGTATTTT.

This chain uses TRBV28 with TRBJ2-1; D call uncertain. Trimming shortened V by 4 bases and J by 10 bases, and 8 bases separated the two germline ends. Germline values: CDR1 MDHEN, CDR2 SYDVKM. The CDR3 has 11 residues. CDR3 nucleotides: TGTGCCAGCAGTTCCCGGACGGAGCAGTTCTTC. Protein sequence: CASSSRTEQFF.

The rearrangement uses TRBV6-5 and TRBJ1-3; D ambiguous. The CDR3 is made up of 15 amino acids. The V and J ends lost 6 bases and 1 base respectively, with 13 bases between them. The germline V gene has CDR1 MNHEY and CDR2 SVGAGI. Here the CDR3 DNA reads TGTGCCAGCAGCTTGGACCCCCGATCTGGAAACACCATATATTTT. Its translation: CASSLDPRSGNTIYF.

The gene calls are TRBV28 and TRBJ2-7; D gene uncertain. Per germline, CDR1 MDHEN and CDR2 SYDVKM. CDR3 length: 15 amino acids. V lost 5 bases and J 4 bases, leaving 18 bases between the germline ends. CDR3 DNA sequence: TGTGCCAGCAGTACCCCCCGCAGGCCCCCTTACGAGCAGTACTTC. It specifies CASSTPRRPPYEQYF. Complete variable domain (other parts from reference TRBV28 and TRBJ2-7): DVKVTQSSRYLVKRTGEKVFLECVQDMDHENMFWYRQDPGLGLRLIYFSYDVKMKEKGDIPEGYSVSREKKERFSLILESASTNQTSMYLCASSTPRRPPYEQYFGPGTRLTVT.

The gene calls are TRBV30 and TRBJ2-7, with D perhaps matching TRBD1 (7 bases). Deletions cut 0 bases from V and 7 bases from J, with 10 bases between. Germline CDR1 is GTSNPN and CDR2 is SVGIG (reference sequence). CDR3 size: 12 residues. This chain's CDR3 is CAWSVAGGEQYF. CDR3 DNA sequence: TGTGCCTGGAGTGTAGCAGGGGGGGAGCAGTACTTC.

This clone was observed a single time. V usage is TRBV5-1 and J usage is TRBJ1-3; D is possibly TRBD1 (5 bases). Germline loops: CDR1 SGHRS, CDR2 YFSETQ. Trimming took 0 bases from V and 2 from J, leaving 6 bases between them. CDR3 length equals 14 residues. As DNA, the CDR3 is TGCGCCAGCAGCTTGGAGGGGCCTGGAAACACCATATATTTT. Translating gives CASSLEGPGNTIYF.

The chain has TRBV5-5 and TRBJ1-1; a weak D match, TRBD1 (6 bases). V was clipped by 1 base and J by 2 bases, with 12 bases between them. This CDR3 is 15 amino acids long. Germline V lookup: CDR1 SGHKS, CDR2 YYEKEE (reference sequence). The CDR3 DNA follows: TGTGCCAGCAGCTTGATGGGACAAATAAACACTGAAGCTTTCTTT. It translates to CASSLMGQINTEAFF.